These 9 T cell receptor beta chains came from one sample sequenced in a study of cytomegalovirus exposure and HLA in healthy donors. PCR amplification relied on 60 Vbeta primers (plus 13 Jbeta primers). Clones were sequenced by immunoSEQ multiplex PCR, and TCRdb holds only the in-frame ones, with some missing. The sample includes about 110,000 clones, 70% to 80% of them seen just once. The specimen sequenced was PBMCs. The receptor set was obtained from a woman between 40 and 55 years old in good health and CMV-seronegative.

This clone showed up just once. V is TRBV5-4 and J is TRBJ2-2; TRBD1 aligns across 8 bases. Germline CDR1 reads SGHNT; CDR2 reads YYREEE (reference sequence). The CDR3 sequence is 16 residues long. Trimming took 0 bases from V and 2 from J; bases not matched to a gene: 3. In DNA, the CDR3 is TGTGCCAGCAGCTTGGACCCAGGGGGCAACACCGGGGAGCTGTTTTTT. It codes for CASSLDPGGNTGELFF.

This clone has just one count. This chain connects TRBV6-6 to TRBJ2-5; 7 bases agree with TRBD1. Near its end, the DNA agrees better with TRBJ2-7, so the J call may be wrong. The CDR3 contains 13 residues. Germline assignment: CDR1 MNHNY and CDR2 SVGAGI (reference sequence). The CDR3 protein is CASRTGTTYEQYF. CDR3 sequence (DNA): TGTGCCAGCCGGACAGGAACCACCTACGAGCAGTACTTC.

This clone was seen a single time. The chain combines TRBV2 with TRBJ2-1, with 11 bases matching TRBD2. The junction had 4 bases not matched to a gene; V was cut back by 5 bases and J by 4 bases. CDR1 is SNHLY, CDR2 FYNNEI, per germline. This CDR3 spans 15 amino acids. Here the CDR3 DNA reads TGTGCCAGCAGTCGCGGGACTAGCGGTTACAATGAGCAGTTCTTC. Translation gives CASSRGTSGYNEQFF. The full variable domain, in which reference TRBV2 and TRBJ2-1 provide the parts outside the CDR3, is EPEVTQTPSHQVTQMGQEVILRCVPISNHLYFYWYRQILGQKVEFLVSFYNNEISEKSEIFDDQFSVERPDGSNFTLKIRSTKLEDSAMYFCASSRGTSGYNEQFFGPGTRLTVL.

The chain employs TRBV7-2 and TRBJ1-1; no firm D call. The V and J ends lost 3 bases and 4 bases respectively, with 12 bases between them. The CDR3 totals 14 residues. CDR1 is SGHTA and CDR2 is FQGNSA in the germline V gene. The chain's CDR3 is CTSSFRTGSTEAFF. The CDR3 nucleotides read TGTACCAGCAGCTTTAGGACTGGGTCCACTGAAGCTTTCTTT.

The rearrangement uses TRBV4-2 and TRBJ2-1, with D maybe TRBD2 (6 bases). Germline assignment: CDR1 LGHNA and CDR2 YNFKEQ. Trimming shortened V by 4 bases and J by 0 bases, and 19 bases separated the two germline ends. The CDR3 spans 18 residues. DNA of the CDR3: TGTGCCAGCAGCCGAAGAGGGCGGGACTCTAGCTCCTACAATGAGCAGTTCTTC. This codes for CASSRRGRDSSSYNEQFF.

The V call is TRBV23-1, the J call TRBJ2-7; D not certain. TRBV23-1 is filed as an ORF, its function uncertain. There are 15 residues in the CDR3. V was trimmed by 2 bases and J by 0 bases, leaving 11 bases between them. CDR3 loop: CASSQHAESSYEQYF. The DNA for the CDR3 is TGCGCCAGCAGTCAACATGCCGAGAGCTCCTACGAGCAGTACTTC.

The V and J genes are TRBV4-1 and TRBJ2-3, with D perhaps matching TRBD1 (6 bases). Trimming stripped 3 bases from V and 6 bases from J, with 16 bases between. The CDR3 contains 15 residues. CDR1 is MGHRA and CDR2 is YSYEKL in the germline V gene. The CDR3 DNA reads TGCGCCAGCAGCCACAGTGGGGGCAGAGCGGATACGCAGTATTTT. Translated, it gives CASSHSGGRADTQYF.

This chain connects TRBV18 to TRBJ2-3; 13 nucleotides agree with TRBD2. Germline V CDR1 and CDR2: KGHSH, LQKENI. The CDR3 has 18 amino acids. V was clipped by 3 bases and J by 1 base; unmatched bases: 7. CDR3 coding DNA: TGTGCCAGCTCACCCGGGACTAGCGGGATCGAAGGCACAGATACGCAGTATTTT. It encodes CASSPGTSGIEGTDTQYF.

V usage is TRBV19 and J usage is TRBJ2-3; 8 nucleotides match TRBD1. V dropped 9 bases and J dropped 5; count of bases not matched to a gene: 13. In germline, CDR1 is LNHDA, CDR2 SQIVND (reference sequence). This CDR3 comprises 15 residues. CDR3 sequence (DNA): TGTGCCAGCGCTTCGCGGCAGGGGGCAAAAGATACGCAGTATTTT. It translates to CASASRQGAKDTQYF.